The 23 T cell receptor beta chains given below trace back to one sample, sequenced in a study of T cells in Graves' hyperthyroidism and ophthalmopathy. Regions amplified from RNA transcripts were the TCR beta CDR3 regions. The TCR CDR3 was amplified in a first-round RT-PCR using the HTBI primer set. TCRdb redid the calling of the multiplex PCR reads with MiXCR, one entry per CDR3 protein. The sample consists of approximately 530,000 distinct CDR3 sequences, 16% of them appearing once. The sequencing sample was made of blood. These receptors were taken from a woman between 18 and 29 years old with Graves' hyperthyroidism.

The chain uses TRBV20-1 and TRBJ1-5; D gene uncertain. The CDR3 is 12 amino acids. Germline CDR1 DFQATT, CDR2 SNEGSKA (reference sequence). V was shortened by 6 bases and J by 4 bases, with 10 bases between the two germline ends. In DNA, the CDR3 is TGCAGTGCGCGACGTCAAAATCAGCCCCAGCATTTT. It encodes CSARRQNQPQHF.

This clonotype showed up many times. The rearrangement uses TRBV28 and TRBJ1-6, with 7 positions matching TRBD1. Germline V CDR1 and CDR2: MDHEN, SYDVKM. This CDR3 contains 15 residues. The V gene end was trimmed by 6 bases and the J gene end by 10 bases; junction bases not matched to a gene: 12. This CDR3 is CASSPRDRVWSPLHF. CDR3 nucleotide sequence: TGTGCCAGCAGCCCTCGCGACAGGGTATGGTCACCCCTCCACTTT.

This clonotype was observed a handful of times. This rearrangement joins TRBV4-3 to TRBJ2-7; TRBD1 agrees at 10 bases. This CDR3 has 15 residues. V was clipped by 3 bases and J by 3 bases; unmatched bases: 5. Germline CDR1 reads LGHNA; CDR2 reads YSLEER. CDR3 in amino acids: CASSHDRGPFYEQYF. CDR3 coding DNA: TGCGCCAGCAGCCACGACAGGGGGCCCTTCTACGAGCAGTACTTC.

The chain has TRBV7-9 and TRBJ2-7; the match to TRBD1 covers 9 bases. This CDR3 is built from 15 residues. The V segment lost 5 bases and the J segment 5 bases; nucleotides outside the gene matches: 10. CDR1 is SEHNR and CDR2 is FQNEAQ in the germline V gene (reference sequence). DNA for the CDR3: TGTGCCAGCAGCCGGTACGACAGGGGGAAAAACGAGCAGTACTTC. Protein sequence: CASSRYDRGKNEQYF.

This rearrangement joins TRBV7-9 to TRBJ2-1; unclear D gene. This CDR3 is 14 amino acids long. Germline values: CDR1 SEHNR, CDR2 FQNEAQ (reference sequence). Trimming left V 1 base short and J 2 bases short, with 6 bases between. The CDR3 loop reads CASSLVDAYNEQFF. CDR3 DNA sequence: TGTGCCAGCAGCTTAGTGGACGCCTACAATGAGCAGTTCTTC.

At least ten counts were recorded for this clonotype. The CDR3 spells CSAREGLTGDTGELFF. CDR3 bases: TGCAGTGCTAGGGAGGGACTAACGGGAGACACCGGGGAGCTGTTTTTT. The rearrangement links TRBV20-1 to TRBJ2-2; 7 nucleotides agree with TRBD2. V shed 3 bases and J 3 bases; nucleotides not matched to a gene: 10. CDR3 length equals 16 residues. The germline gives CDR1 DFQATT, CDR2 SNEGSKA (reference sequence).

The V and J genes are TRBV20-1 and TRBJ2-3; D remains unclear. This CDR3 spans 14 amino acids. V dropped 1 base and J dropped 5 bases, with 13 bases sitting between them. From germline, CDR1 is DFQATT and CDR2 SNEGSKA (reference sequence). The CDR3 nucleotides read TGCAGTGCTAGAGTGTTCGGTTCACAAGATACGCAGTATTTT. Encoded protein: CSARVFGSQDTQYF.

This clonotype was seen at least ten times. The J gene is TRBJ2-7, the V gene TRBV7-9, with TRBD2 matching over 13 bases. Germline V lookup: CDR1 SEHNR, CDR2 FQNEAQ (reference sequence). The CDR3 is 18 amino acids. With 0 bases clipped from V and 5 bases from J, the junction kept 10 bases outside the gene matches. CDR3 in DNA: TGTGCCAGCAGCTTAGCCTACGGACTAGCGGGAGAATCGGACGAGCAGTACTTC. This translates into CASSLAYGLAGESDEQYF.

This clonotype has only a few counts. The rearrangement links TRBV3-1 to TRBJ1-2; the D gene is possibly TRBD1 (5 bases). This CDR3 spans 15 amino acids. The V end lost 1 base, the J end lost 5 bases, and 14 bases lay between the germline ends. Per the germline V gene, CDR1 is LGHDT and CDR2 is YNNKEL (reference sequence). CDR3 nucleotides: TGTGCCAGCAGCCAAGGGTACAGGACGCTTTATGGCTACACCTTC. It yields the protein CASSQGYRTLYGYTF.

The chain recombines TRBV6-1 with TRBJ2-1; TRBD2 might be the D (6 bases). The germline V gene has CDR1 MNHNS and CDR2 SASEGT. The CDR3 length is 15 residues. Trimming shortened V by 6 bases and J by 2 bases, and 14 bases separated the two germline ends. As DNA, the CDR3 is TGTGCCAGCAGCTATGTAGCGGCGACCTACAATGAGCAGTTCTTC. The encoded protein is CASSYVAATYNEQFF.

The sample holds many counts of this clonotype. The CDR3 protein is CASSDGGVAFF. The CDR3 nucleotides read TGCGCCAGCAGCGATGGGGGGGTAGCTTTCTTT. V and J are TRBV5-1 and TRBJ1-1; possibly TRBD1 for D (5 bases). Trimming removed 4 bases from V and 10 bases from J, with 11 bases in between. The germline V gene encodes CDR1 SGHRS and CDR2 YFSETQ. CDR3 length equals 11 residues.

This clonotype was seen a few times. This chain links TRBV6-2 or TRBV6-3 with TRBJ2-1; 7 nucleotides match TRBD2. The germline CDR1 and CDR2 sequences are MNHEY and SVGEGT. The CDR3 runs 16 residues. Unmatched junction bases numbered 9, after V lost 2 bases and J lost 5 bases. The CDR3 region has the DNA TGTGCCAGCAGTTACGGCCCAGCGGGGCGGGACAATGAGCAGTTCTTC. This sequence encodes CASSYGPAGRDNEQFF.

This clonotype appeared many times. V is TRBV13 and J is TRBJ2-1; either TRBD1 or TRBD2 may supply D (5 bases each). V lost 0 bases to trimming and J lost 7 bases, with 13 bases between them. The CDR3 is 15 residues long. Germline V CDR1 and CDR2: PRHDT, FYEKMQ (reference sequence). The CDR3 is CASSLGWGGGNEQFF. The CDR3 coding sequence is TGTGCCAGCAGCTTAGGGTGGGGTGGGGGTAATGAGCAGTTCTTC.

The V call is TRBV5-4, the J call TRBJ2-7, with D possibly TRBD1 on 5 matching bases. V was pared by 0 bases and J by 5 bases, with 15 bases between. The CDR3 is 15 amino acids. Germline-derived CDR1 and CDR2 are SGHNT and YYREEE (reference sequence). The CDR3 nucleotides read TGTGCCAGCAGCTTGGGGCAGGGCCATCGGGACGAGCAGTACTTC. This encodes CASSLGQGHRDEQYF. Based on the CDR3 plus reference TRBV5-4 and TRBJ2-7, the full variable domain is ETGVTQSPTHLIKTRGQQVTLRCSSQSGHNTVSWYQQALGQGPQFIFQYYREEENGRGNFPPRFSGLQFPNYSSELNVNALELDDSALYLCASSLGQGHRDEQYFGPGTRLTVT.

This clonotype was seen ten or more times. The chain joins TRBV6-1 to TRBJ2-5; 11 nucleotides align to TRBD2. Germline V gene sequence: CDR1 MNHNS, CDR2 SASEGT. The CDR3 spans 15 residues. J lost 5 bases, V lost 2 bases, and 4 bases had no gene match. The CDR3 bases are TGTGCCAGCAGTGAATTAGCGGGGGGGCGGGAGACCCAGTACTTC. Amino acid sequence: CASSELAGGRETQYF.

The table lists this clonotype with a few counts. The chain is built from TRBV6-2 or TRBV6-3 and TRBJ2-5, with no clear D. Trimming took off 7 bases at V and 7 bases at J, with 13 bases between the two ends. This CDR3 is built from 12 residues. The germline V gene has CDR1 MNHEY and CDR2 SVGEGT. Here the CDR3 DNA reads TGTGCCAGCACCTCCCCCCCCGGGACCCAGTACTTC. It yields the protein CASTSPPGTQYF.

This clonotype has more than one count but fewer than ten. The chain carries TRBV20-1 and TRBJ1-1, with D hard to call. Germline-derived CDR1 and CDR2 are DFQATT and SNEGSKA (reference sequence). V lost 0 bases, J lost 6 bases, and 20 bases lay in between. The CDR3 runs 16 residues. Here the CDR3 reads CSARDFKWAEGPEAFF. The CDR3 nucleotides read TGCAGTGCTAGAGATTTTAAGTGGGCGGAAGGGCCTGAAGCTTTCTTT.

The chain couples TRBV9 to TRBJ1-4; perhaps TRBD1 as D (5 bases). Trimming pared 3 bases from V and 8 bases from J, leaving 17 bases between. Germline lookup yields CDR1 SGDLS and CDR2 YYNGEE. This CDR3 is 15 amino acids long. The CDR3, as DNA: TGTGCCAGCAGCGCCCCGGGGGGGGGTGGAGAAAAACTGTTTTTT. Protein product: CASSAPGGGGEKLFF.

This clonotype occurred a few times. The chain uses TRBV7-3 and TRBJ2-5; TRBD2 might be the D (8 bases). The CDR3 has 14 residues. The germline V and J ends were trimmed by 3 bases and 7 bases, with 15 bases remaining between them. Germline V gene data show CDR1 as SGHTA and CDR2 as FQGTGA. CDR3 sequence: CASSFDRAGGTQYF. CDR3 nucleotide sequence: TGTGCCAGCAGCTTCGACAGGGCGGGAGGGACCCAGTACTTC.

The chain employs TRBV12-3 or TRBV12-4 and TRBJ2-1; no clear D. V gave up 10 bases and J gave up 4 bases, with 17 bases separating them. There are 14 residues in the CDR3. The CDR3 is CATAQFTRYNEQFF. CDR3 coding DNA: TGTGCCACCGCTCAGTTTACGCGGTACAATGAGCAGTTCTTC.

The chain joins TRBV2 to TRBJ1-5; 7 positions agree with TRBD1. This CDR3 spans 16 amino acids. The germline CDR1 and CDR2 sequences are SNHLY and FYNNEI. V was pared by 5 bases and J by 5 bases, with 12 bases of the junction left unmatched. CDR3 sequence (DNA): TGTGCCAGCAGTTTGGACAGGCCAGCCCCTCATCAGCCCCAGCATTTT. It is translated as CASSLDRPAPHQPQHF.

This clonotype was picked up many times. The chain carries TRBV5-6 and TRBJ1-1, with 7 bases that match TRBD1. The CDR3 has 16 residues. V lost 2 bases and J lost 2; bases outside the gene matches: 9. The germline V gene has CDR1 SGHDT and CDR2 YYEEEE. CDR3 DNA: TGTGCCAGCAGCTTTATTGACAGGGACCCCAACACTGAAGCTTTCTTT. It translates to CASSFIDRDPNTEAFF.

This clonotype was detected a few times. The chain carries TRBV18 and TRBJ1-6; D is possibly TRBD1 (5 bases). This CDR3 spans 14 amino acids. The V gene lost 6 bases and the J gene lost 10 bases, with 16 bases spanning the gap. Germline-derived CDR1 and CDR2 are KGHSH and LQKENI. The CDR3 nucleotides read TGTGCCAGCTCCCCCGCAGGCGGGGGGTCACCCCTCCACTTT. As protein: CASSPAGGGSPLHF.